This TCR beta chain is drawn from a study of T cell responses to AZD1222 COVID-19 vaccine. V gave up 4 bases and J gave up 2 bases, with 14 bases separating them. This CDR3 comprises 15 residues. Germline V gene lookup returns CDR1 MGHRA and CDR2 YSYEKL. The protocol was immunoSEQ multiplex PCR, while the TCRdb copy is restricted to in-frame clones and leaves out a portion. The table records about 140,000 clones, 80% to 95% of them present only once. The sequencing here drew on peripheral blood, taken on day 0 of AZD1222 vaccination. The TCR sequence derives from an adult in good health. J is TRBJ2-5 and V is TRBV4-1; the D gene is possibly TRBD1 (6 bases). CDR3 loop: CASSRTENLQETQYF. The CDR3 nucleotides read TGCGCCAGCAGCCGGACAGAAAACTTACAAGAGACCCAGTACTTC.